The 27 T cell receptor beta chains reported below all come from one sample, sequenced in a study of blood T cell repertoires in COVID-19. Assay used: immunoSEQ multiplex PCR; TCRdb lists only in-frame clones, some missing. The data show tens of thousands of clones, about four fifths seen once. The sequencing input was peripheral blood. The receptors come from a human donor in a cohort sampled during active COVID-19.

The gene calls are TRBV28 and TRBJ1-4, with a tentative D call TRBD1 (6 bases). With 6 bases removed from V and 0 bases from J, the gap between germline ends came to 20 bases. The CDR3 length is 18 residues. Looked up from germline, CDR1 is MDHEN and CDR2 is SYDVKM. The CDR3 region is CASSLVRGGESTNEKLFF. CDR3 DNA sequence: TGTGCCAGCAGCCTAGTGAGGGGGGGGGAATCAACTAATGAAAAACTGTTTTTT.

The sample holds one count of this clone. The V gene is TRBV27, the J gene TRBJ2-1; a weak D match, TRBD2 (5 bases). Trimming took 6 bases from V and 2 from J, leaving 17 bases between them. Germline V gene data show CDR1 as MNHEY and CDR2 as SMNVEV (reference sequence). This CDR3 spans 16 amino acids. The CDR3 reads CASRVESGKTYNEQFF. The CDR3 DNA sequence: TGTGCCAGCAGAGTAGAAAGCGGAAAAACCTACAATGAGCAGTTCTTC.

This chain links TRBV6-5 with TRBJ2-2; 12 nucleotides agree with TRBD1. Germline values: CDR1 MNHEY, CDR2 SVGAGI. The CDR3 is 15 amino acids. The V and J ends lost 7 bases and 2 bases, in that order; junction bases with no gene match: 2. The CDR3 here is CASTGTGGNTGELFF. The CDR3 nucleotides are TGTGCCAGCACCGGGACAGGGGGCAACACCGGGGAGCTGTTTTTT.

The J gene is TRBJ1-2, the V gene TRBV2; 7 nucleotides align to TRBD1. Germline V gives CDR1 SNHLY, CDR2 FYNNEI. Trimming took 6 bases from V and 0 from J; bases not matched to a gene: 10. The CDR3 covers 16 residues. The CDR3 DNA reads TGTGCCAGCAGGAACGGACAGGTGCAAGCTAACTATGGCTACACCTTC. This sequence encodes CASRNGQVQANYGYTF. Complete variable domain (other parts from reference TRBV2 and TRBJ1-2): EPEVTQTPSHQVTQMGQEVILRCVPISNHLYFYWYRQILGQKVEFLVSFYNNEISEKSEIFDDQFSVERPDGSNFTLKIRSTKLEDSAMYFCASRNGQVQANYGYTFGSGTRLTVV.

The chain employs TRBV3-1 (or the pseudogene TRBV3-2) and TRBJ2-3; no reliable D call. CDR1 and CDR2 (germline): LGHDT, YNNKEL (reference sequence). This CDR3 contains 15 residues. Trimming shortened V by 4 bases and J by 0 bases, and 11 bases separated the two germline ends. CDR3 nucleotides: TGTGCCAGCAGCCCGTTGCAGTCTAGCACAGATACGCAGTATTTT. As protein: CASSPLQSSTDTQYF.

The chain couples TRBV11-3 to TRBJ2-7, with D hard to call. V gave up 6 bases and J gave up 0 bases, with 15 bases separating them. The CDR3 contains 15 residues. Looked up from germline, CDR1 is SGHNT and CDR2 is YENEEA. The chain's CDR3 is CASSLSAASSYEQYF. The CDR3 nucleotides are TGTGCCAGCAGTCTTAGTGCGGCCAGCTCCTACGAGCAGTACTTC.

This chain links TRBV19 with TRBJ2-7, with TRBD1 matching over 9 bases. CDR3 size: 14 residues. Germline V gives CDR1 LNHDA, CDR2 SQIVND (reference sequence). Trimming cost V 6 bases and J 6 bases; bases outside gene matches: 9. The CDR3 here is CASRPRGQGSEQYF. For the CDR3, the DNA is TGTGCCAGTAGACCTCGGGGACAGGGTTCCGAGCAGTACTTC.

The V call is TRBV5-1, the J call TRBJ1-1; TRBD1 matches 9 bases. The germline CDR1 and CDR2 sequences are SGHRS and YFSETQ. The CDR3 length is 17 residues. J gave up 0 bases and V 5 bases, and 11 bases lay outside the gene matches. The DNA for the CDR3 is TGCGCCAGCAGTCAATTATGGGACAGGGACATGAACACTGAAGCTTTCTTT. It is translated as CASSQLWDRDMNTEAFF.

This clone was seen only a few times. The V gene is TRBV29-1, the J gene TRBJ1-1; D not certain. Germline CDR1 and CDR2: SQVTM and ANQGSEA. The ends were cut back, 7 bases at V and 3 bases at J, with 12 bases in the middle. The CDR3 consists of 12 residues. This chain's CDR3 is CSAKETYTEAFF. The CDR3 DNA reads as TGCAGCGCAAAAGAGACATACACTGAAGCTTTCTTT.

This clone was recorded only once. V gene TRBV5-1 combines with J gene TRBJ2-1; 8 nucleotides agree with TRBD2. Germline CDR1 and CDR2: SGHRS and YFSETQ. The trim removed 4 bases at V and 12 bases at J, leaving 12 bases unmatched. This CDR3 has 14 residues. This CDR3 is CASSLGTSGAPQFF. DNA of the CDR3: TGCGCCAGCAGCCTGGGGACTAGTGGTGCCCCGCAGTTCTTC.

The CDR3 region is CASSASGRENNEQFF. The CDR3 DNA reads as TGCGCCAGCAGCGCTAGCGGGAGGGAGAACAATGAGCAGTTCTTC. The V and J genes are TRBV5-1 and TRBJ2-1; 12 positions match TRBD2. Germline V gene data show CDR1 as SGHRS and CDR2 as YFSETQ. The CDR3 has 15 residues. V lost 4 bases to trimming and J lost 5 bases; unmatched junction nucleotides: 4.

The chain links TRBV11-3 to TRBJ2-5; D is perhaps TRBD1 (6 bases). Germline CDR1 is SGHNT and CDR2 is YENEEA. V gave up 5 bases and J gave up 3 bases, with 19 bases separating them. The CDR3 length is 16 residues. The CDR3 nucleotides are TGTGCCAGCAGCCTGGGGGCGGCCTTGGGAGAAGAGACCCAGTACTTC. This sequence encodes CASSLGAALGEETQYF.

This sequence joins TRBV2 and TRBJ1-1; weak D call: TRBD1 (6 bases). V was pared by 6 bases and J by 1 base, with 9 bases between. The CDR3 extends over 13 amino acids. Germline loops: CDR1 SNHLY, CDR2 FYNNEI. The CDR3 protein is CASSVQGNTEAFF. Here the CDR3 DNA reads TGTGCCAGCAGCGTACAGGGGAACACTGAAGCTTTCTTT.

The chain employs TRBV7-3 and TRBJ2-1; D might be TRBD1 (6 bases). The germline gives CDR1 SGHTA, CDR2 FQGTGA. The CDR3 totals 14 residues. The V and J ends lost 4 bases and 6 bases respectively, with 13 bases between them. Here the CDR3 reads CASSSGTWGNEQFF. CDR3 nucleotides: TGTGCCAGCAGCTCCGGGACATGGGGCAATGAGCAGTTCTTC. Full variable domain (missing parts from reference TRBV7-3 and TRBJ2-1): GAGVSQTPSNKVTEKGKYVELRCDPISGHTALYWYRQSLGQGPEFLIYFQGTGAADDSGLPNDRFFAVRPEGSVSTLKIQRTERGDSAVYLCASSSGTWGNEQFFGPGTRLTVL.

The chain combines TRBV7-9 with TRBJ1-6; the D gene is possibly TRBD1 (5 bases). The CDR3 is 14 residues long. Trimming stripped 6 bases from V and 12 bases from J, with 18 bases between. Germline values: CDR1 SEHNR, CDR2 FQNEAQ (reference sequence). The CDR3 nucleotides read TGTGCCAGCAGACGCAGCGGGACTCGGGGACCCCTCCACTTT. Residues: CASRRSGTRGPLHF. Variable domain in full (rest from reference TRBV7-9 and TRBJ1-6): DTGVSQNPRHKITKRGQNVTFRCDPISEHNRLYWYRQTLGQGPEFLTYFQNEAQLEKSRLLSDRFSAERPKGSFSTLEIQRTEQGDSAMYLCASRRSGTRGPLHFGNGTRLTVT.

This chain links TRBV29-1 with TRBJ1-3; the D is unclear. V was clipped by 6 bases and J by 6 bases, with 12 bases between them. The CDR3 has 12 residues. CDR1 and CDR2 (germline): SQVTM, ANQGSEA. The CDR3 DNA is TGCAGCGTCGGCGGATCCGCAAACACCATATATTTT. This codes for CSVGGSANTIYF. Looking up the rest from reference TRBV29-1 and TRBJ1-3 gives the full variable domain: SAVISQKPSRDICQRGTSLTIQCQVDSQVTMMFWYRQQPGQSLTLIATANQGSEATYESGFVIDKFPISRPNLTFSTLTVSNMSPEDSSIYLCSVGGSANTIYFGEGSWLTVV.

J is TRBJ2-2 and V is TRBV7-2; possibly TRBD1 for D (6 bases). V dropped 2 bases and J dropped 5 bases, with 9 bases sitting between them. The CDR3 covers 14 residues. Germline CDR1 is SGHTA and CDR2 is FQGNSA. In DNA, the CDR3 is TGTGCCAGCAGCTTAAACAGGGAGACCGGGGAGCTGTTTTTT. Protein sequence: CASSLNRETGELFF.

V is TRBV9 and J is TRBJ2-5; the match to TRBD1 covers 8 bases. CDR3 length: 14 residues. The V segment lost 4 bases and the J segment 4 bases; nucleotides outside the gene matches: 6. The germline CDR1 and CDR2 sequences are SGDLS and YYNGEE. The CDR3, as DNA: TGTGCCAGCAGCCCGCGACAGGGGTCAGAGACCCAGTACTTC. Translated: CASSPRQGSETQYF.

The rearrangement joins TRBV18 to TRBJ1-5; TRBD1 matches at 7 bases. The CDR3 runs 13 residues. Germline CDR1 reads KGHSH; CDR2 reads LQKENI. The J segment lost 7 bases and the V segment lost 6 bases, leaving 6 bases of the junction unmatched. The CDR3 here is CASSPDRAQPQHF. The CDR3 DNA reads TGTGCCAGCTCCCCAGACAGGGCGCAGCCCCAGCATTTT.

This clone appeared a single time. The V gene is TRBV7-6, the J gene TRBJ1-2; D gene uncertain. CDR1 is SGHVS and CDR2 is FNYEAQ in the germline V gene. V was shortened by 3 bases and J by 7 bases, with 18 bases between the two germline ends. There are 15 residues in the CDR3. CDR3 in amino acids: CASSFPGRGWRGYTF. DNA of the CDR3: TGTGCCAGCAGCTTCCCTGGGCGGGGTTGGCGTGGCTACACCTTC.

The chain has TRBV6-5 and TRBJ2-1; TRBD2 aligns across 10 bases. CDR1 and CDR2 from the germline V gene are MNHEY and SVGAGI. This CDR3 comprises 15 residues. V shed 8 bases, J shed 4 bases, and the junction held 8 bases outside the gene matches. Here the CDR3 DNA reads TGTGCCAGCCCACCCGGGACTAGCGCTTACAATGAGCAGTTCTTC. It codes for CASPPGTSAYNEQFF.

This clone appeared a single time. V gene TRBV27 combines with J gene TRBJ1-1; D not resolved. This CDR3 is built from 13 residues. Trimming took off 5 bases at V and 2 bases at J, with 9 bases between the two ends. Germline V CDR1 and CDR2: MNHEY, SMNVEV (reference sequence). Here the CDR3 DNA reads TGTGCCAGCAGTCCGACACCTAACACTGAAGCTTTCTTT. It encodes CASSPTPNTEAFF.

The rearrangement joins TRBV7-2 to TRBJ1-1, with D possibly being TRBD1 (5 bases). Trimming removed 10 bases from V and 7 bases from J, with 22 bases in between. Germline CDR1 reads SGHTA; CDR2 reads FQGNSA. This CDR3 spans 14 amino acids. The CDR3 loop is CATSGGDGAGEAFF. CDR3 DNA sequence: TGTGCCACCAGTGGGGGGGACGGAGCGGGTGAAGCTTTCTTT. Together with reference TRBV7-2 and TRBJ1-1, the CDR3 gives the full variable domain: GAGVSQSPSNKVTEKGKDVELRCDPISGHTALYWYRQSLGQGLEFLIYFQGNSAPDKSGLPSDRFSAERTGGSVSTLTIQRTQQEDSAVYLCATSGGDGAGEAFFGQGTRLTVV.

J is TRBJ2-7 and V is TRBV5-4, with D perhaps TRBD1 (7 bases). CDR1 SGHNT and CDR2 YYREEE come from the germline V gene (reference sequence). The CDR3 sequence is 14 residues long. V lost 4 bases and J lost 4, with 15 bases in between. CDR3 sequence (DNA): TGTGCCAGCAGCGGGGGGACAGTTCGGTACGAGCAGTACTTC. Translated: CASSGGTVRYEQYF.

The CDR3 coding sequence is TGTGCCAGCGCAAAGCGGGAGGCGGCAGATACGCAGTATTTT. It encodes CASAKREAADTQYF. The chain couples TRBV7-9 to TRBJ2-3, with TRBD2 matching over 9 bases. J gave up 4 bases and V 8 bases, and 7 bases lay outside the gene matches. The CDR3 runs to 14 residues. Germline loops: CDR1 SEHNR, CDR2 FQNEAQ (reference sequence). Complete variable domain (other parts from reference TRBV7-9 and TRBJ2-3): DTGVSQNPRHKITKRGQNVTFRCDPISEHNRLYWYRQTLGQGPEFLTYFQNEAQLEKSRLLSDRFSAERPKGSFSTLEIQRTEQGDSAMYLCASAKREAADTQYFGPGTRLTVL.

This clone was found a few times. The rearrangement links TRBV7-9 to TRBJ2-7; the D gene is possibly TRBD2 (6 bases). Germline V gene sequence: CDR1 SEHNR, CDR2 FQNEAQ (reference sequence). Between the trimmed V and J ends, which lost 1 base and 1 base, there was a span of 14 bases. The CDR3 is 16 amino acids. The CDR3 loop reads CASSLVGGPPSYEQYF. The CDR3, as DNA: TGTGCCAGCAGCTTAGTCGGGGGACCACCATCCTACGAGCAGTACTTC.

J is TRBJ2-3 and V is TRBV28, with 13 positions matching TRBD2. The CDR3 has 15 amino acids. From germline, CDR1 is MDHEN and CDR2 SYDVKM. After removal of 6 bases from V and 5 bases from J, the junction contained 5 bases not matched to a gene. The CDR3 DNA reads TGTGCCAGCAGACTAGCGGGAGGGTGGGTAGATACGCAGTATTTT. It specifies CASRLAGGWVDTQYF.